The 27 T cell receptor beta chains below come from one sample, sequenced in a study of blood T cell repertoires in COVID-19. The assay was immunoSEQ multiplex PCR, and TCRdb's table has in-frame clones only and misses some. The repertoire has roughly 330,000 clones, around 89% of them found once; the top ten carry under 6.5%. Sequences were obtained from peripheral blood. Receptors originate from a man aged 18-30 years who had recovered from COVID-19.

For this clone: The identical CDR3 is also encoded by other nucleotide sequences in the sample. The chain joins TRBV5-6 to TRBJ2-7; 9 positions agree with TRBD2. V dropped 0 bases and J dropped 0; count of bases not matched to a gene: 4. This CDR3 contains 16 residues. Germline CDR1 is SGHDT and CDR2 is YYEEEE. CDR3 in amino acids: CASSLGAGGHSYEQYF. The CDR3 DNA is TGTGCCAGCAGCTTGGGAGCGGGGGGACACTCCTACGAGCAGTACTTC.

This clone was counted once. V and J are TRBV19 and TRBJ1-6; 9 bases map to TRBD1. The CDR3 length is 15 residues. CDR1 LNHDA and CDR2 SQIVND come from the germline V gene (reference sequence). V dropped 6 bases and J dropped 8; count of bases not matched to a gene: 8. CDR3 sequence reads: CASRAGQGIDSPLHF. The CDR3 region has the DNA TGTGCCAGTAGGGCCGGACAGGGGATTGATTCACCCCTCCACTTT.

This chain joins TRBV19 and TRBJ2-1, with TRBD1 matching over 7 bases. The CDR3 runs 15 residues. The germline V gene has CDR1 LNHDA and CDR2 SQIVND (reference sequence). The junction had 7 bases not matched to a gene; V was cut back by 4 bases and J by 4 bases. CDR3 region: CASSTDGTVYNEQFF. The CDR3 DNA is TGTGCCAGTAGTACAGACGGGACAGTTTACAATGAGCAGTTCTTC.

This clone has only a few counts. The chain joins TRBV4-1 to TRBJ2-2, with D uncertain. V was pared by 1 base and J by 0 bases, with 12 bases between. CDR1 and CDR2 from the germline V gene are MGHRA and YSYEKL. The CDR3 totals 17 residues. The CDR3 DNA is TGCGCCAGCAGCCAAGTCATGGAGATCCCGAACACCGGGGAGCTGTTTTTT. It yields the protein CASSQVMEIPNTGELFF.

The rearrangement joins TRBV7-6 to TRBJ1-1; maybe TRBD1 (5 bases). Germline CDR1 reads SGHVS; CDR2 reads FNYEAQ. The length of the CDR3 is 18 residues. V lost 2 bases to trimming and J lost 4 bases, with 23 bases between them. As DNA, the CDR3 is TGTGCCAGCAGCTTAATTCCGACAGCAAACGATATTTCCACTGAAGCTTTCTTT. Its protein product is CASSLIPTANDISTEAFF.

The chain uses TRBV9 and TRBJ1-4; 9 bases match TRBD1. The germline V gene has CDR1 SGDLS and CDR2 YYNGEE. There are 15 residues in the CDR3. V shed 3 bases, J shed 14 bases, and the junction held 14 bases outside the gene matches. This chain's CDR3 is CASSAAGTGTLGLFF. CDR3 bases: TGTGCCAGCAGCGCCGCCGGGACAGGGACATTAGGGCTGTTTTTT.

J is TRBJ1-2 and V is TRBV2; tentatively, D is TRBD1 (6 bases). The CDR3 contains 16 residues. The V gene's germline CDR1 is SNHLY and CDR2 FYNNEI. V dropped 2 bases and J dropped 0 bases, with 13 bases sitting between them. The DNA of the CDR3 is TGTGCCAGCAGTGAATATTGGGGGGGGCCTAACTATGGCTACACCTTC. This gives the protein CASSEYWGGPNYGYTF.

The rearrangement joins TRBV16 to TRBJ2-3; 8 bases match TRBD2. In germline, CDR1 is KGHSY, CDR2 FQNENV. Trimming at V came to 4 bases and at J to 3 bases, leaving 6 bases not matched to a gene. CDR3 size: 15 residues. The CDR3 protein is CASSPEGTRTDTQYF. As DNA, the CDR3 is TGTGCCAGCAGCCCGGAGGGGACTAGGACAGATACGCAGTATTTT.

This chain connects TRBV18 to TRBJ1-2; no clear D gene. This CDR3 is built from 16 residues. CDR1 KGHSH and CDR2 LQKENI come from the germline V gene. Trimming stripped 2 bases from V and 2 bases from J, with 15 bases between. CDR3 region: CASSPGRSLWNYGYTF. CDR3 bases: TGTGCCAGCTCACCAGGGAGATCTCTATGGAACTATGGCTACACCTTC.

The gene calls are TRBV6-2 or TRBV6-3 and TRBJ2-6; tentative D call: TRBD1 (6 bases). Germline V gene lookup returns CDR1 MNHEY and CDR2 SVGEGT. The V end lost 4 bases, the J end lost 0 bases, and 13 bases lay between the germline ends. This CDR3 has 17 amino acids. Here the CDR3 reads CASSSGAPFSGANVLTF. The CDR3 region has the DNA TGTGCCAGCAGTTCAGGGGCCCCCTTCTCTGGGGCCAACGTCCTGACTTTC.

The chain carries TRBV6-5 and TRBJ1-1; 7 bases fit TRBD1. Germline V gene data show CDR1 as MNHEY and CDR2 as SVGAGI. CDR3 size: 16 residues. V trimming: 0 bases; J trimming: 4 bases; junction bases outside the gene matches: 8. This CDR3 reads CASSYSKTGSSTEAFF. In DNA form, the CDR3 reads TGTGCCAGCAGTTACTCGAAGACAGGGAGTTCCACTGAAGCTTTCTTT.

The sample holds a few counts of this clone. This sequence joins TRBV29-1 and TRBJ1-1, with D unresolved. CDR1 and CDR2 (germline): SQVTM, ANQGSEA. Trimming left V 7 bases short and J 5 bases short, with 11 bases between. CDR3 length: 11 residues. The CDR3: CSAGPETEAFF. In DNA form, the CDR3 reads TGCAGCGCGGGCCCCGAGACTGAAGCTTTCTTT.

CDR3 protein: CATSDFFRGGHRVPNTEAFF. The DNA of the CDR3 is TGTGCCACCAGTGATTTTTTCCGGGGGGGACATAGGGTCCCGAACACTGAAGCTTTCTTT. V and J are TRBV24-1 and TRBJ1-1; TRBD1 is a possible D gene (6 bases). V lost 1 base, J lost 1 base, and 24 bases lay in between. Germline values: CDR1 KGHDR, CDR2 SFDVKD. The CDR3 totals 20 residues.

The chain recombines TRBV27 with TRBJ2-2; D gene unclear. Germline assignment: CDR1 MNHEY and CDR2 SMNVEV (reference sequence). V was cut by 5 bases and J by 4 bases, with 17 bases left in between. This CDR3 spans 16 amino acids. This chain's CDR3 is CASSHTVPSGTGELFF. In DNA, the CDR3 is TGTGCCAGCAGTCACACCGTCCCCTCGGGCACCGGGGAGCTGTTTTTT.

This chain links TRBV29-1 with TRBJ1-5, with D possibly TRBD1 on 6 matching bases. Germline loops: CDR1 SQVTM, CDR2 ANQGSEA. The V and J ends lost 1 base and 3 bases respectively, with 7 bases between them. This CDR3 spans 13 amino acids. CDR3 sequence: CSVEAGVNQPQHF. In DNA, the CDR3 is TGCAGCGTTGAAGCAGGGGTCAATCAGCCCCAGCATTTT.

The chain joins TRBV6-5 to TRBJ1-6; D might be TRBD1 (6 bases). Germline assignment: CDR1 MNHEY and CDR2 SVGAGI. V lost 2 bases and J 0 bases, leaving 8 bases between the germline ends. CDR3 length: 16 amino acids. CDR3 sequence (DNA): TGTGCCAGCAGTTACGGACAGAGCTCCTATAATTCACCCCTCCACTTT. It specifies CASSYGQSSYNSPLHF.

This clone was seen a few times. The rearrangement links TRBV2 to TRBJ2-7; no definite D call. CDR1 is SNHLY and CDR2 is FYNNEI in the germline V gene. Trimming took 7 bases from V and 2 from J, leaving 15 bases between them. CDR3 size: 14 residues. CDR3 loop: CASKPGIGPYEQYF. In nucleotides, the CDR3 is TGTGCCAGCAAACCGGGTATCGGCCCCTACGAGCAGTACTTC. The complete variable domain, with remaining parts taken from reference TRBV2 and TRBJ2-7, reads EPEVTQTPSHQVTQMGQEVILRCVPISNHLYFYWYRQILGQKVEFLVSFYNNEISEKSEIFDDQFSVERPDGSNFTLKIRSTKLEDSAMYFCASKPGIGPYEQYFGPGTRLTVT.

V usage is TRBV21-1 and J usage is TRBJ2-5; TRBD2, the table's D call, was not compared with the DNA. TRBV21-1 is a pseudogene locus. The CDR3 sequence is 17 residues long. CDR3 amino acids: CASSKVPGRQIQETQYF. CDR3 sequence (DNA): TGTGCCAGCAGCAAAGTCCCCGGGAGACAGATTCAAGAGACCCAGTACTTC.

The genes are TRBV19 and TRBJ1-1, with TRBD1 as a possible D gene (6 bases). CDR1 is LNHDA and CDR2 is SQIVND in the germline V gene (reference sequence). The CDR3 runs to 13 residues. Trimming took 1 base from V and 6 from J, leaving 9 bases between them. The CDR3 sequence is CASSIGTGSEAFF. The CDR3 DNA sequence: TGTGCCAGTAGTATAGGTACAGGGTCTGAAGCTTTCTTT.

The chain recombines TRBV11-2 with TRBJ2-5; D might be TRBD2 (5 bases). V was pared by 1 base and J by 2 bases, with 11 bases between. The CDR3 totals 15 residues. Germline CDR1 reads SGHAT; CDR2 reads FQNNGV. The CDR3 sequence is CASSLGRASQETQYF. Here the CDR3 DNA reads TGTGCCAGCAGCTTAGGGCGGGCGTCTCAAGAGACCCAGTACTTC.

This clone came up a few times. V and J are TRBV10-3 and TRBJ1-2, with 7 bases fitting TRBD1. The CDR3 contains 17 residues. Germline loops: CDR1 ENHRY, CDR2 SYGVKD. The V and J ends lost 0 bases and 7 bases, in that order; junction bases with no gene match: 14. Here the CDR3 reads CAISESKTGSGSGGYTF. CDR3 sequence (DNA): TGTGCCATCAGTGAGTCGAAGACAGGGTCTGGGTCGGGTGGCTACACCTTC.

The rearrangement links TRBV24-1 to TRBJ2-1; 8 bases are shared with TRBD1. The CDR3 is 16 amino acids. J lost 7 bases, V lost 8 bases, and 15 bases had no gene match. Germline CDR1 is KGHDR and CDR2 is SFDVKD. CDR3 in amino acids: CATTTSTGVNWNEQFF. Here the CDR3 DNA reads TGTGCCACCACCACTTCGACAGGGGTGAATTGGAATGAGCAGTTCTTC.

CDR3 nucleotides: TGTGCCAGCTCAGAAGGGGCTAATGAAAAACTGTTTTTT. Amino acids: CASSEGANEKLFF. The chain uses TRBV18 and TRBJ1-4, with a weak D call TRBD1 (5 bases). The CDR3 spans 13 residues. V lost 5 bases to trimming and J lost 3 bases, with 7 bases between them. The V gene's germline CDR1 is KGHSH and CDR2 LQKENI. Full variable domain (remainder filled in from reference TRBV18 and TRBJ1-4): NAGVMQNPRHLVRRRGQEARLRCSPMKGHSHVYWYRQLPEEGLKFMVYLQKENIIDESGMPKERFSAEFPKEGPSILRIQQVVRGDSAAYFCASSEGANEKLFFGSGTQLSVL.

The CDR3 region is CALQGNQPQHF. In DNA form, the CDR3 reads TGTGCCCTACAGGGCAATCAGCCCCAGCATTTT. The gene calls are TRBV30 and TRBJ1-5; D is possibly TRBD1 (5 bases). Germline V gene lookup returns CDR1 GTSNPN and CDR2 SVGIG (reference sequence). V was clipped by 8 bases and J by 2 bases, with 7 bases between them. This CDR3 spans 11 amino acids.

This clone was recorded once. The chain carries TRBV6-2 or TRBV6-3 and TRBJ2-1, with TRBD2 as a possible D gene (5 bases). This CDR3 comprises 16 residues. The V end was cut by 6 bases, the J end by 0 bases, with 15 bases between. CDR1 MNHEY and CDR2 SVGEGT come from the germline V gene. Written as DNA, the CDR3 is TGTGCCAGCAGCTTTCCTAGCAGGAGCTCCTACAATGAGCAGTTCTTC. Its protein is CASSFPSRSSYNEQFF.

This clone came up a few times. The CDR3 spells CASSLAWGQGSQPQHF. The CDR3 bases are TGTGCCAGCAGCTTGGCATGGGGACAGGGAAGTCAGCCCCAGCATTTT. The chain joins TRBV5-8 to TRBJ1-5; 9 nucleotides agree with TRBD1. The germline CDR1 and CDR2 sequences are SGHTS and YDEGEE. The trim removed 0 bases at V and 6 bases at J, leaving 7 bases unmatched. The CDR3 sequence is 16 residues long.

The chain employs TRBV10-1 and TRBJ2-2, with D unclear. Germline CDR1 is WNHNN and CDR2 is SYGVQD (reference sequence). This CDR3 comprises 12 residues. Between the trimmed V and J ends, which lost 3 bases and 4 bases, there was a span of 3 bases. The CDR3 sequence: CASSELTGELFF. The CDR3, as DNA: TGCGCCAGCAGTGAACTCACCGGGGAGCTGTTTTTT.